Sequencing of this T cell receptor (beta chain) was carried out in a study of T cell changes during pregnancy in multiple sclerosis. Germline CDR1 and CDR2: KGHSH and LQKENI. V trimming: 0 bases; J trimming: 9 bases; junction bases outside the gene matches: 6. The CDR3 is 14 amino acids. The table came from immunoSEQ multiplex PCR; TCRdb's copy has only in-frame clones and leaves some out. The sample records approximately 39,000 clones, 85% to 95% being singletons. The sequencing input was PBMCs (not recorded whether the cells were cultured). The clonotype was recovered from a female donor with multiple sclerosis, enrolled in a pregnancy study. The genes are TRBV18 and TRBJ2-7, with 9 bases identical to TRBD2. The DNA for the CDR3 is TGTGCCAGCTCACCACCTAGCGGGAGATCGTGGCAGTACTTC. This codes for CASSPPSGRSWQYF.